The 19 T cell receptor beta chains listed next were all sequenced from one sample in a study of blood T cell repertoires in COVID-19. Profiled with immunoSEQ multiplex PCR; TCRdb holds only in-frame clones, not every one. The profile shows some 73,000 clones, around 82% of them singletons. Specimen: peripheral blood. Receptors were obtained from a human donor in a cohort sampled during active COVID-19.

V gene TRBV3-1 (or the pseudogene TRBV3-2) combines with J gene TRBJ1-3; TRBD1 is a possible D gene (5 bases). The ends were cut back, 1 base at V and 4 bases at J, with 11 bases in the middle. Germline-derived CDR1 and CDR2 are LGHDT and YNNKEL (reference sequence). This CDR3 is 15 amino acids long. DNA of the CDR3: TGTGCCAGCAGCCAAGGCGCAGGGTTGGGAAACACCATATATTTT. Translation: CASSQGAGLGNTIYF.

The rearrangement links TRBV6-2 or TRBV6-3 to TRBJ1-2; 7 nucleotides align to TRBD1. V lost 2 bases and J lost 8; bases outside the gene matches: 17. The CDR3 loop spans 17 amino acids. Germline values: CDR1 MNHEY, CDR2 SVGEGT. CDR3 region: CASSYLRPARGHWGYTF. The CDR3 region has the DNA TGTGCCAGCAGTTACCTTCGCCCGGCGAGGGGGCACTGGGGCTACACCTTC.

This rearrangement joins TRBV7-3 to TRBJ2-7, with 7 bases that match TRBD1. Unmatched junction bases numbered 5, after V lost 3 bases and J lost 3 bases. CDR3 length: 14 residues. Germline values: CDR1 SGHTA, CDR2 FQGTGA. The CDR3 sequence: CASSLSRDSYEQYF. As DNA, the CDR3 is TGTGCCAGCAGCTTGTCCCGGGACAGCTACGAGCAGTACTTC.

The chain links TRBV5-1 to TRBJ2-5; TRBD1 matches 12 bases. The CDR3 sequence is 15 residues long. In germline, CDR1 is SGHRS, CDR2 YFSETQ. V dropped 2 bases and J dropped 5; count of bases not matched to a gene: 4. The CDR3 DNA is TGCGCCAGCAGCTTCCGGGACAGGGGGCGGGAGACCCAGTACTTC. This sequence encodes CASSFRDRGRETQYF.

This clone was observed a handful of times. The genes are TRBV3-1 (or the pseudogene TRBV3-2) and TRBJ2-3; D unclear. V lost 4 bases, J lost 4 bases, and 6 bases lay in between. Germline V lookup: CDR1 LGHDT, CDR2 YNNKEL (reference sequence). CDR3 length: 12 amino acids. Here the CDR3 reads CASSPRADTQYF. For the CDR3, the DNA is TGTGCCAGCAGCCCTCGGGCAGATACGCAGTATTTT.

The chain uses TRBV5-1 and TRBJ1-1, with 9 positions matching TRBD1. Losses at the gene ends were 0 bases for V and 3 bases for J; bases not matched to a gene: 12. The CDR3 is 18 residues long. Germline CDR1 is SGHRS and CDR2 is YFSETQ. The CDR3: CASSLVGTGREGDTEAFF. CDR3 in DNA: TGCGCCAGCAGCTTGGTGGGGACAGGGCGGGAAGGGGACACTGAAGCTTTCTTT.

The CDR3 DNA sequence: TGCGCCAGCAGCCCAGGACTAGCGGGGGGGCCGTTTGAGACCCAGTACTTC. Encoded protein: CASSPGLAGGPFETQYF. V usage is TRBV5-1 and J usage is TRBJ2-5; 15 nucleotides align to TRBD2. This CDR3 has 17 residues. Germline assignment: CDR1 SGHRS and CDR2 YFSETQ. J gave up 5 bases and V 4 bases, and 9 bases lay outside the gene matches.

The rearrangement links TRBV5-5 to TRBJ2-7; 10 nucleotides agree with TRBD1. This CDR3 contains 15 residues. Germline values: CDR1 SGHKS, CDR2 YYEKEE (reference sequence). Trimming took 3 bases from V and 4 from J; bases not matched to a gene: 7. The CDR3 loop reads CASSWGQGTSYEQYF. The CDR3 DNA is TGTGCCAGCAGCTGGGGACAGGGGACGTCTTACGAGCAGTACTTC.

V gene TRBV5-4 combines with J gene TRBJ2-5; 7 bases align to TRBD2. Germline trimming cut 3 bases from V and 2 bases from J; bases unmatched to any gene: 13. This CDR3 is 17 amino acids long. Germline V gene lookup returns CDR1 SGHNT and CDR2 YYREEE (reference sequence). CDR3 region: CASSSAQRGLGQETQYF. CDR3 sequence (DNA): TGTGCCAGCAGCTCCGCCCAGCGGGGCCTAGGTCAAGAGACCCAGTACTTC.

The rearrangement uses TRBV19 and TRBJ2-6, with D possibly TRBD1 on 6 matching bases. Germline V gives CDR1 LNHDA, CDR2 SQIVND (reference sequence). This CDR3 comprises 16 residues. Trimming left V 4 bases short and J 2 bases short, with 12 bases between. CDR3 DNA: TGTGCCAGTAGTACACTCGCAGGGGCTGGGGCCAACGTCCTGACTTTC. As protein: CASSTLAGAGANVLTF.

This clone was seen a single time. The chain links TRBV5-1 to TRBJ2-5; D is possibly TRBD2 (7 bases). The CDR3 has 15 amino acids. With 0 bases removed from V and 5 bases from J, the gap between germline ends came to 14 bases. Germline CDR1 is SGHRS and CDR2 is YFSETQ. CDR3 sequence reads: CASSLDRGAGETQYF. The CDR3 region has the DNA TGCGCCAGCAGCTTGGATCGGGGGGCTGGGGAGACCCAGTACTTC.

V and J are TRBV7-9 and TRBJ1-5, with 9 bases fitting TRBD1. Trimming at V came to 5 bases and at J to 0 bases, leaving 5 bases not matched to a gene. The CDR3 is 16 residues long. Germline V gene data show CDR1 as SEHNR and CDR2 as FQNEAQ (reference sequence). The CDR3 nucleotides are TGTGCCAGCAGCACCGGGACAGGGTATAGCAATCAGCCCCAGCATTTT. Its translation is CASSTGTGYSNQPQHF.

The rearrangement links TRBV4-1 to TRBJ2-7; D is possibly TRBD2 (5 bases). The V gene's germline CDR1 is MGHRA and CDR2 YSYEKL. V was shortened by 3 bases and J by 2 bases, with 14 bases between the two germline ends. This CDR3 is 15 amino acids long. The CDR3 loop reads CASSHLGEPPYEQYF. The CDR3 DNA reads as TGCGCCAGCAGCCACTTGGGAGAACCTCCCTACGAGCAGTACTTC.

The chain couples TRBV28 to TRBJ2-2; 7 bases match TRBD2. The CDR3 length is 14 residues. The germline V gene encodes CDR1 MDHEN and CDR2 SYDVKM. Trimming took 6 bases from V and 5 from J; bases not matched to a gene: 6. In DNA, the CDR3 is TGTGCCAGCAGAAGCGGGACTTTTACCGGGGAGCTGTTTTTT. Protein sequence: CASRSGTFTGELFF.

This clone was counted between two and nine times. The rearrangement joins TRBV6-5 to TRBJ2-5, with a possible D match to TRBD2 (6 bases). There are 11 residues in the CDR3. Per the germline V gene, CDR1 is MNHEY and CDR2 is SVGAGI. V was cut by 7 bases and J by 4 bases, with 7 bases left in between. CDR3 protein: CASMGGETQYF. CDR3 in DNA: TGTGCCAGCATGGGGGGAGAGACCCAGTACTTC.

This chain connects TRBV19 to TRBJ2-4; 12 bases align to TRBD2. This CDR3 is 19 amino acids long. The ends lost 5 bases at V and 2 bases at J; junction bases unmatched: 13. Germline CDR1 and CDR2: LNHDA and SQIVND (reference sequence). The CDR3 DNA is TGTGCCAGTAGTCCCAGACTAGCGGGGGTTCCTGTTACCAAAAACATTCAGTACTTC. The encoded protein is CASSPRLAGVPVTKNIQYF.

This clone appeared a single time. The gene calls are TRBV6-2 or TRBV6-3 and TRBJ2-3, with D unresolved. Germline lookup yields CDR1 MNHEY and CDR2 SVGEGT. The V and J ends lost 4 bases and 6 bases respectively, with 20 bases between them. The CDR3 runs 16 residues. DNA for the CDR3: TGTGCCAGCAGTTTTCAATTGGTGCTAGTAGGCGATACGCAGTATTTT. This translates into CASSFQLVLVGDTQYF.

The rearrangement links TRBV3-1 (or the pseudogene TRBV3-2) to TRBJ1-1, with D perhaps matching TRBD1 (6 bases). V lost 5 bases to trimming and J lost 1 base, with 14 bases between them. The CDR3 has 15 residues. Germline CDR1 is LGHDT and CDR2 is YNNKEL (reference sequence). This CDR3 reads CASSDRTAKNTEAFF. The DNA for the CDR3 is TGTGCCAGCAGCGACCGGACAGCAAAGAACACTGAAGCTTTCTTT.

The chain combines TRBV5-1 with TRBJ1-5; D gene unclear. CDR3 length equals 17 residues. Germline CDR1 reads SGHRS; CDR2 reads YFSETQ. V lost 6 bases and J 4 bases, leaving 23 bases between the germline ends. DNA for the CDR3: TGCGCCAGCAACACCCGATTTGCAGTCGGAGGGAATCAGCCCCAGCATTTT. Protein product: CASNTRFAVGGNQPQHF.